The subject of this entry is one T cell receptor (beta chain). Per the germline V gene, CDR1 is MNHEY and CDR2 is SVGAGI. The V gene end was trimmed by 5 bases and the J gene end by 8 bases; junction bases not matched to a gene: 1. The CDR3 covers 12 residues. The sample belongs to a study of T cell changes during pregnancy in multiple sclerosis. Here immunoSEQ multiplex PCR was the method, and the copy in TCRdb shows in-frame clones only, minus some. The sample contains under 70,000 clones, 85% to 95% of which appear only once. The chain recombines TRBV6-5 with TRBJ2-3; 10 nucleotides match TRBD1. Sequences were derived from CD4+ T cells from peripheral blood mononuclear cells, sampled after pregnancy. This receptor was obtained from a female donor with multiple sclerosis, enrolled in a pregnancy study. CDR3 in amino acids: CASSRDRGTQYF. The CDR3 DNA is TGTGCCAGCAGTCGGGACAGGGGTACGCAGTATTTT.